This T cell receptor beta chain was captured in a study of blood T cell repertoires in COVID-19. For the study at large: Sources were T cells, B-cell-depleted T cells, or PBMCs; the material itself was cDNA or gDNA.

Assay: immunoSEQ multiplex PCR; the TCRdb copy retains only in-frame clones and omits some. The sample yields 150,000 to 200,000 clones, about nine tenths seen once. The count of this clone is one. Individuals drawn from approximately 26 US areas were roughly 18 to 89 years old. Symptom resolution, clearance, or two negative PCRs marked the recovered donors of Cohort 3. Sequenced: PBMCs or T cells enriched from blood (not recorded which). The source is a woman aged 25 to 39 who had recovered from COVID-19.

The CDR3 DNA is TGTGCCAGCAGCCAGTGGGGTGGGACACGAAACTATGGCTACACCTTC. Its protein product is CASSQWGGTRNYGYTF. The chain couples TRBV3-1 (or the pseudogene TRBV3-2) to TRBJ1-2; D is perhaps TRBD1 (6 bases). The CDR3 totals 16 residues. From germline, CDR1 is LGHDT and CDR2 YNNKEL (reference sequence). Trimming shortened V by 3 bases and J by 2 bases, and 16 bases separated the two germline ends.